These T cell receptor beta chains were read from a single sample in a study of shared clonotypes between healthy human individuals. Profiling relied on immunoSEQ multiplex PCR, and the TCRdb table lists in-frame clones only, not all of them. The table includes over 2 million clones, around 90% detected once. The sequenced sample was naive CD4+ T cells from PBMCs. These TCRs come from a man younger than 35 in good health. Some clones in this sample may be carry-over from other donors' samples. CDR3s include the opening cysteine and the closing phenylalanine or tryptophan. Fields, in order: clone size, D gene, V gene, J gene, CDR3 protein, CDR3 DNA. D genes are given only for firm matches. Size values are once, few and many counts, or a class for expanded clones, and some rows have none.

clone_size: NA
d_call: TRBD1
v_call: TRBV28
j_call: TRBJ2-7
cdr3_aa: CASSWTGSYEQYF
cdr3_nt: TGTGCCAGCAGTTGGACAGGTAGCTACGAGCAGTACTTC

clone_size: NA
d_call: NA
v_call: TRBV19
j_call: TRBJ2-3
cdr3_aa: CASTNTGKRTTDTQYF
cdr3_nt: TGTGCCAGTACTAATACGGGAAAGCGGACCACAGATACGCAGTATTTT

clone_size: few
d_call: NA
v_call: TRBV20-1
j_call: TRBJ2-1
cdr3_aa: CSASRDNEQFF
cdr3_nt: TGCAGTGCTAGTCGAGACAATGAGCAGTTCTTC

clone_size: NA
d_call: TRBD1
v_call: TRBV11-3
j_call: TRBJ2-7
cdr3_aa: CASSPGDSYEQYF
cdr3_nt: TGTGCCAGCAGCCCAGGGGACAGTTACGAGCAGTACTTC

clone_size: once
d_call: NA
v_call: TRBV4-1
j_call: TRBJ1-4
cdr3_aa: CASSLGTTTNEKLFF
cdr3_nt: TGCGCCAGCAGCCTAGGGACAACAACTAATGAAAAACTGTTTTTT

clone_size: NA
d_call: NA
v_call: TRBV15
j_call: TRBJ1-1
cdr3_aa: CATTFEEVSTEAFF
cdr3_nt: TGTGCCACGACCTTTGAAGAAGTATCCACTGAAGCTTTCTTT

clone_size: once
d_call: NA
v_call: TRBV6-6
j_call: TRBJ2-7
cdr3_aa: CASSYSKAYSYEQYF
cdr3_nt: TGTGCCAGCAGTTACTCGAAGGCCTACTCCTACGAGCAGTACTTC

clone_size: NA
d_call: TRBD2
v_call: TRBV30
j_call: TRBJ2-2
cdr3_aa: CAWSLRTSGYDTGELFF
cdr3_nt: TGTGCCTGGAGTCTCAGGACTAGCGGTTATGATACCGGGGAGCTGTTTTTT

clone_size: NA
d_call: TRBD2
v_call: TRBV30
j_call: TRBJ2-5
cdr3_aa: CAWSREGREETQYF
cdr3_nt: TGTGCCTGGAGTCGGGAGGGCAGGGAGGAGACCCAGTACTTC

clone_size: NA
d_call: NA
v_call: TRBV25-1
j_call: TRBJ1-3
cdr3_aa: CASSPGPGNTIYF
cdr3_nt: TGTGCCAGCAGTCCAGGGCCTGGAAACACCATATATTTT

clone_size: NA
d_call: TRBD2
v_call: TRBV27
j_call: TRBJ2-7
cdr3_aa: CASSLSGGSGEQYF
cdr3_nt: TGTGCCAGCAGTTTATCCGGCGGGAGCGGCGAGCAGTACTTC

clone_size: NA
d_call: TRBD1
v_call: TRBV5-6
j_call: TRBJ2-7
cdr3_aa: CASSFDREAYEQYF
cdr3_nt: TGTGCCAGCAGCTTTGACAGGGAAGCCTACGAGCAGTACTTC

clone_size: NA
d_call: NA
v_call: TRBV5-1
j_call: TRBJ1-1
cdr3_aa: CASSHREETEAFF
cdr3_nt: TGCGCCAGCAGCCACAGGGAGGAAACTGAAGCTTTCTTT

clone_size: NA
d_call: NA
v_call: TRBV30
j_call: TRBJ2-5
cdr3_aa: CAWSVQRQETQYF
cdr3_nt: TGTGCCTGGAGTGTGCAGAGACAAGAGACCCAGTACTTC

clone_size: NA
d_call: NA
v_call: TRBV2
j_call: TRBJ2-7
cdr3_aa: CASKGAAGDPYEQYF
cdr3_nt: TGTGCCAGCAAAGGAGCGGCTGGGGATCCCTACGAGCAGTACTTC

clone_size: NA
d_call: TRBD2
v_call: TRBV7-2
j_call: TRBJ2-1
cdr3_aa: CASSGTAGGPLVFF
cdr3_nt: TGTGCCAGCAGCGGGACGGCGGGAGGGCCATTGGTGTTCTTC

clone_size: NA
d_call: TRBD1
v_call: TRBV28
j_call: TRBJ2-7
cdr3_aa: CASSTPGQNEQYF
cdr3_nt: TGTGCCAGCAGCACTCCGGGACAGAACGAGCAGTACTTC

clone_size: NA
d_call: TRBD2
v_call: TRBV7-2
j_call: TRBJ2-7
cdr3_aa: CASSLVAGGAYEQYF
cdr3_nt: TGTGCCAGCAGCTTAGTAGCGGGAGGCGCCTACGAGCAGTACTTC

clone_size: NA
d_call: TRBD2
v_call: TRBV11-1
j_call: TRBJ2-7
cdr3_aa: CASSLSRASGSYEQYF
cdr3_nt: TGTGCCAGCAGCTTATCTCGTGCTAGCGGTTCCTACGAGCAGTACTTC

clone_size: NA
d_call: NA
v_call: TRBV28
j_call: TRBJ1-3
cdr3_aa: CASSLGTASGNTIYF
cdr3_nt: TGTGCCAGCAGTTTGGGGACGGCCTCTGGAAACACCATATATTTT

clone_size: NA
d_call: TRBD2
v_call: TRBV5-1
j_call: TRBJ2-3
cdr3_aa: CASSFRTSGASTDTQYF
cdr3_nt: TGCGCCAGCAGCTTCAGGACTAGCGGGGCTAGCACAGATACGCAGTATTTT

clone_size: once
d_call: TRBD2
v_call: TRBV25-1
j_call: TRBJ2-1
cdr3_aa: CASSDSRLAGSSYNEQFF
cdr3_nt: TGTGCCAGCAGTGACTCTCGACTAGCGGGCAGCTCCTACAATGAGCAGTTCTTC

clone_size: NA
d_call: NA
v_call: TRBV15
j_call: TRBJ2-3
cdr3_aa: CATSRDSGATDTQYF
cdr3_nt: TGTGCCACCAGCAGAGATTCGGGAGCCACAGATACGCAGTATTTT

clone_size: once
d_call: TRBD1
v_call: TRBV27
j_call: TRBJ2-6
cdr3_aa: CASSFGQAYSGANVLTF
cdr3_nt: TGTGCCAGCAGTTTCGGACAGGCCTACTCTGGGGCCAACGTCCTGACTTTC

clone_size: NA
d_call: TRBD1
v_call: TRBV19
j_call: TRBJ1-2
cdr3_aa: CASSTQGDYGYTF
cdr3_nt: TGTGCCAGTAGTACTCAGGGGGACTATGGCTACACCTTC

clone_size: NA
d_call: TRBD1
v_call: TRBV30
j_call: TRBJ1-2
cdr3_aa: CAFPRGQGSFPGGYTF
cdr3_nt: TGTGCCTTCCCACGGGGACAGGGATCTTTTCCCGGTGGCTACACCTTC

clone_size: NA
d_call: NA
v_call: TRBV28
j_call: TRBJ1-5
cdr3_aa: CASSFRGLPQHF
cdr3_nt: TGTGCCAGCAGTTTCAGAGGGTTGCCCCAGCATTTT

clone_size: NA
d_call: NA
v_call: TRBV6-6
j_call: TRBJ2-4
cdr3_aa: CASSYSEFSRDGAYF
cdr3_nt: TGTGCCAGCAGTTACTCCGAGTTTAGCAGGGACGGTGCGTACTTC

clone_size: NA
d_call: NA
v_call: TRBV28
j_call: TRBJ2-7
cdr3_aa: CASSHTSSYEQYF
cdr3_nt: TGTGCCAGCAGTCATACAAGTTCCTACGAGCAGTACTTC

clone_size: NA
d_call: NA
v_call: TRBV9
j_call: TRBJ1-5
cdr3_aa: CASSVVGVGDSNQPQHF
cdr3_nt: TGTGCCAGCAGCGTAGTTGGGGTGGGGGATAGCAATCAGCCCCAGCATTTT

clone_size: NA
d_call: NA
v_call: TRBV28
j_call: TRBJ2-6
cdr3_aa: CASSFGGLRSGANVLTF
cdr3_nt: TGTGCCAGCAGTTTTGGGGGGCTTAGGTCTGGGGCCAACGTCCTGACTTTC

clone_size: NA
d_call: NA
v_call: TRBV23-1
j_call: TRBJ2-2
cdr3_aa: CASSQSAFRTGELFF
cdr3_nt: TGCGCCAGCAGTCAATCAGCGTTCCGAACCGGGGAGCTGTTTTTT

clone_size: NA
d_call: NA
v_call: TRBV19
j_call: TRBJ1-3
cdr3_aa: CASSMPWGGRAGNTIYF
cdr3_nt: TGTGCCAGTAGTATGCCGTGGGGGGGAAGAGCGGGAAACACCATATATTTT

clone_size: NA
d_call: NA
v_call: TRBV12-2
j_call: TRBJ1-2
cdr3_aa: CASRSGAGCGYTF
cdr3_nt: TGTGCAAGTCGCTCCGGTGCGGGCTGTGGCTACACCTTC

clone_size: NA
d_call: NA
v_call: TRBV21-1
j_call: TRBJ2-7
cdr3_aa: CASSKLQASYEQYF
cdr3_nt: TGTGCCAGCAGCAAACTTCAGGCGTCCTACGAGCAGTACTTC

clone_size: NA
d_call: TRBD1
v_call: TRBV9
j_call: TRBJ2-2
cdr3_aa: CASKLFDRVLAGELFF
cdr3_nt: TGTGCCAGCAAGCTTTTTGACAGGGTATTGGCCGGGGAGCTGTTTTTT

clone_size: NA
d_call: TRBD1
v_call: TRBV6-1
j_call: TRBJ2-7
cdr3_aa: CASSADRGHDEQYF
cdr3_nt: TGTGCCAGCAGTGCAGACAGGGGGCACGACGAGCAGTACTTC

clone_size: NA
d_call: NA
v_call: TRBV5-1
j_call: TRBJ2-1
cdr3_aa: CASSSLQVRAFHEQFF
cdr3_nt: TGCGCCAGCAGCTCTTTACAGGTTCGGGCCTTCCATGAGCAGTTCTTC

clone_size: NA
d_call: NA
v_call: TRBV29-1
j_call: TRBJ1-1
cdr3_aa: CSVVAGATNTEAFF
cdr3_nt: TGCAGCGTTGTGGCAGGGGCCACGAACACTGAAGCTTTCTTT

clone_size: NA
d_call: TRBD1
v_call: TRBV28
j_call: TRBJ2-7
cdr3_aa: CASADRGHEQYF
cdr3_nt: TGTGCCAGCGCGGACAGGGGCCACGAGCAGTACTTC

clone_size: NA
d_call: NA
v_call: TRBV29-1
j_call: TRBJ2-1
cdr3_aa: CSVTVREQFF
cdr3_nt: TGCAGCGTTACAGTTCGTGAGCAGTTCTTC

clone_size: NA
d_call: NA
v_call: TRBV10-3
j_call: TRBJ2-2
cdr3_aa: CAISESSGPTGELFF
cdr3_nt: TGTGCCATCAGTGAGTCCTCGGGGCCCACCGGGGAGCTGTTTTTT

clone_size: NA
d_call: TRBD2
v_call: TRBV19
j_call: TRBJ2-4
cdr3_aa: CASTRAREGLARNIQYF
cdr3_nt: TGTGCCAGTACACGGGCGCGGGAGGGCCTCGCGAGAAACATTCAGTACTTC

clone_size: NA
d_call: NA
v_call: TRBV19
j_call: TRBJ1-2
cdr3_aa: CASINRHRAGNYGYTF
cdr3_nt: TGTGCCAGTATAAACCGACATAGGGCAGGGAACTATGGCTACACCTTC

clone_size: NA
d_call: TRBD2
v_call: TRBV4-1
j_call: TRBJ2-5
cdr3_aa: CASSQASSGKGETQYF
cdr3_nt: TGCGCCAGCAGCCAAGCGTCTAGCGGGAAGGGAGAGACCCAGTACTTC

clone_size: NA
d_call: TRBD1
v_call: TRBV27
j_call: TRBJ2-7
cdr3_aa: CATRTNRGLTYEQYF
cdr3_nt: TGTGCCACCAGAACTAACAGGGGTCTTACCTACGAGCAGTACTTC

clone_size: NA
d_call: NA
v_call: TRBV7-2
j_call: TRBJ1-1
cdr3_aa: CASSVPRAGVETEAFF
cdr3_nt: TGTGCCAGCAGCGTTCCTCGGGCAGGGGTGGAGACTGAAGCTTTCTTT

clone_size: NA
d_call: NA
v_call: TRBV9
j_call: TRBJ1-5
cdr3_aa: CASSLMGGDQPQHF
cdr3_nt: TGTGCCAGCAGCCTCATGGGGGGGGATCAGCCCCAGCATTTT

clone_size: once
d_call: NA
v_call: TRBV9
j_call: TRBJ2-5
cdr3_aa: CASSVGQGDGTQYF
cdr3_nt: TGTGCCAGCAGCGTAGGTCAGGGAGACGGGACCCAGTACTTC

clone_size: NA
d_call: NA
v_call: TRBV28
j_call: TRBJ1-5
cdr3_aa: CASKNWEPQHF
cdr3_nt: TGTGCCAGCAAGAATTGGGAGCCCCAGCATTTT

clone_size: NA
d_call: NA
v_call: TRBV7-2
j_call: TRBJ1-3
cdr3_aa: CASSPHRQDGNTIYF
cdr3_nt: TGTGCCAGCAGCCCTCACCGACAGGACGGAAACACCATATATTTT

clone_size: NA
d_call: NA
v_call: TRBV2
j_call: TRBJ2-5
cdr3_aa: CASRGQETQYF
cdr3_nt: TGTGCCAGCAGGGGCCAAGAGACCCAGTACTTC

clone_size: NA
d_call: NA
v_call: TRBV5-1
j_call: TRBJ2-1
cdr3_aa: CASSLANWVNGNEQFF
cdr3_nt: TGCGCCAGCAGCTTGGCCAACTGGGTCAACGGCAATGAGCAGTTCTTC

clone_size: NA
d_call: NA
v_call: TRBV29-1
j_call: TRBJ2-7
cdr3_aa: CSVASTDRSSYEQYF
cdr3_nt: TGCAGCGTTGCCTCGACAGATAGGAGCTCCTACGAGCAGTACTTC

clone_size: NA
d_call: NA
v_call: TRBV6-6
j_call: TRBJ1-1
cdr3_aa: CASSWPGMNTEAFF
cdr3_nt: TGTGCCAGCAGTTGGCCGGGGATGAACACTGAAGCTTTCTTT

clone_size: NA
d_call: NA
v_call: TRBV11-1
j_call: TRBJ2-1
cdr3_aa: CASSLDGWDEQFF
cdr3_nt: TGTGCCAGCAGCTTAGACGGATGGGATGAGCAGTTCTTC

clone_size: few
d_call: NA
v_call: TRBV6-5
j_call: TRBJ1-2
cdr3_aa: CASSRRTSHGYTF
cdr3_nt: TGTGCCAGCAGCCGCCGGACTTCACACGGCTACACCTTC